This is a list of T cell receptor beta chains from one sample in a study of shared clonotypes between healthy human individuals. Clones were read by immunoSEQ multiplex PCR, and TCRdb kept only the in-frame ones, dropping some. The data contain roughly 500,000 clones, 75% to 85% of them singletons. The sequenced material came from PBMCs. The receptors here all came from a woman in her forties in good health. Some clones in this sample may be carry-over from other donors' samples. Each CDR3 is given with its conserved first and last residue. The D gene is left open where the match is weak. Rows may omit the clone size; those that give it use once, few, many or a size class.

V,size,D,J,DNA,CDR3
TRBV2,-,-,TRBJ2-7,TGTGCCAGCCTCTCCGGCGGGACTCCCATGCAGGGCGAGCAGTACTTC,CASLSGGTPMQGEQYF
TRBV19,-,TRBD1,TRBJ2-6,TGTGCCAGTAGTATTACAGGGGGGTCTGGGGCCAACGTCCTGACTTTC,CASSITGGSGANVLTF
TRBV28,-,-,TRBJ1-1,TGTGCCGCACTCGGGCAGGGTGAAGCTTTCTTT,CAALGQGEAFF
TRBV6-1,-,-,TRBJ2-7,TGTGCCAGCAGTGAAAAGGGACTCAGCTACGAGCAGTACTTC,CASSEKGLSYEQYF
TRBV5-1,-,-,TRBJ2-6,TGCGCCAGCAGCCCCTGGACAACTGGGGCCAACGTCCTGACTTTC,CASSPWTTGANVLTF
TRBV5-6,-,TRBD1,TRBJ1-5,TGTGCCAGCAGCCTGACAGGGGGTCCGGGCAATCAGCCCCAGCATTTT,CASSLTGGPGNQPQHF
TRBV28,-,-,TRBJ1-5,TGTGCCAGCAGTTTAGGGGGGGCCTATCAGCCCCAGCATTTT,CASSLGGAYQPQHF
TRBV15,-,-,TRBJ1-1,TGTGCCACCAGCAGAGGACGGATGAACACTGAAGCTTTCTTT,CATSRGRMNTEAFF
TRBV10-1,many,-,TRBJ2-2,TGCGCCAGCAGTGACCCCACCGGGGAGCTGTTTTTT,CASSDPTGELFF
TRBV25-1,once,-,TRBJ2-7,TGTGCCAGCAGTGAATCCTCTTTTCGCGAGCAGTACTTC,CASSESSFREQYF
TRBV30,once,TRBD2,TRBJ2-7,TGTGCTCTAGCTAGCGGGAGGTTCCACGAGCAGTACTTC,CALASGRFHEQYF
TRBV14,-,-,TRBJ2-3,TGTGCCAGCAGCCTAGAGTTCGCGTGGGTCACAGATACGCAGTATTTT,CASSLEFAWVTDTQYF
TRBV4-1,-,TRBD1,TRBJ1-2,TGCGCCAGCAGCCAAGATCAGGGGGATTATGGCTACACCTTC,CASSQDQGDYGYTF
TRBV11-2,few,TRBD2,TRBJ2-7,TGTGCCAGCAGCTTTTTAGCGGGACGAAGCCTAGGGAACTACGAGCAGTACTTC,CASSFLAGRSLGNYEQYF
TRBV19,-,-,TRBJ2-2,TGTGCCAGCAATCCGGGACTTGCCACCGGGGAGCTGTTTTTT,CASNPGLATGELFF
TRBV4-3,few,-,TRBJ1-4,TGCGCCAGCAGCCAAGATCCCCCAGGGTCAACTAATGAAAAACTGTTTTTT,CASSQDPPGSTNEKLFF
TRBV10-1,-,-,TRBJ2-3,TGCGCCAGCAGTGAGTCGGCTAGCGATATCGCAGATACGCAGTATTTT,CASSESASDIADTQYF
TRBV7-3,-,TRBD2,TRBJ2-1,TGTGCCAGCAGCCTACAGCGGGACTACAATGAGCAGTTCTTC,CASSLQRDYNEQFF
TRBV18,-,-,TRBJ2-7,TGTGCCAGCTCAACCACCGGTTACGAGCAGTACTTC,CASSTTGYEQYF
TRBV19,once,-,TRBJ2-7,TGTGCCAGTAGCGACCAGTTGACCTACGAGCAGTACTTC,CASSDQLTYEQYF
TRBV27,-,-,TRBJ2-3,TGTGCCAGCAGTTTAGGGCAGGGGTTAGGGGATACGCAGTATTTT,CASSLGQGLGDTQYF
TRBV6-1,-,-,TRBJ2-7,TGTGCCAGCAGTGAAGCCGGAACAGGGTCCTACGAGCAGTACTTC,CASSEAGTGSYEQYF
TRBV7-9,-,-,TRBJ2-1,TGTGCCAGCAGCTCGGGAAACAATGAGCAGTTCTTC,CASSSGNNEQFF
TRBV28,-,TRBD1,TRBJ2-7,TGTGCCAGCAGTCGGACAGGGGGCTCCTACGAGCAGTACTTC,CASSRTGGSYEQYF
TRBV28,few,-,TRBJ1-5,TGTGCCAGCAGACCCCAGGGTAGCAATCAGCCCCAGCATTTT,CASRPQGSNQPQHF
TRBV18,-,-,TRBJ2-3,TGTGCCAGCTCTCCGACGGCGGCAGCCGATACGCAGTATTTT,CASSPTAAADTQYF
TRBV7-9,-,-,TRBJ1-2,TGTGCCAGCAGCTTAGAGGGCAGGAGTAGCTATGGCTACACCTTC,CASSLEGRSSYGYTF
TRBV6-1,-,TRBD1,TRBJ2-1,TGTGCCAGCAGTGAATTTGGGACAGGGGTGCTTGAGCAGTTCTTC,CASSEFGTGVLEQFF
TRBV11-3,-,-,TRBJ2-3,TGTGCCAGCAGCCAGGGCGGGAGCACAGATACGCAGTATTTT,CASSQGGSTDTQYF
TRBV2,-,TRBD1,TRBJ2-5,TGTGCCGGGGGGGACAGGGTGGCAGAGCAGTACTTC,CAGGDRVAEQYF